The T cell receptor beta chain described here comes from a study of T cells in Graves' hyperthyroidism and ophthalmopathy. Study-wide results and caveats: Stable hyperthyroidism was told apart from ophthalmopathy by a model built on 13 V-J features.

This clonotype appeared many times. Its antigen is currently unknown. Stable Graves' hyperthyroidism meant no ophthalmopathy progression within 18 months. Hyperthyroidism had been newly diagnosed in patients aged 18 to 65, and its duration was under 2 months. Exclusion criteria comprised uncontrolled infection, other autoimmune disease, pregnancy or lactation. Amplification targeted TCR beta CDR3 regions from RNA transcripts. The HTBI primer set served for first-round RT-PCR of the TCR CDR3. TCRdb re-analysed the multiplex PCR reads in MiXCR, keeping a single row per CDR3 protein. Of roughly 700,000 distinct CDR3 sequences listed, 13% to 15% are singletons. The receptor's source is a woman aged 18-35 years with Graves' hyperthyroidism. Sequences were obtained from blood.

CDR3 DNA: TGCGCCAGCAGCTTGGGGGGGACAGGGAGGACTGAAGCTTTCTTT. Protein product: CASSLGGTGRTEAFF. The V gene is TRBV5-1, the J gene TRBJ1-1; 9 nucleotides agree with TRBD1. V was clipped by 0 bases and J by 5 bases; unmatched bases: 5. The CDR3 contains 15 residues. Germline loops: CDR1 SGHRS, CDR2 YFSETQ.